This T cell receptor (beta chain) was recorded in a study of blood T cell repertoires in COVID-19. Looking at the study overall: Both acute and convalescent COVID-19 samples were obtained from the United States, Italy and Spain. Sources were T cells, B-cell-depleted T cells, or PBMCs; the material itself was cDNA or gDNA.

Original analysis: Reference gene primer amplification gave nucleated cell count estimates. The data were produced by immunoSEQ multiplex PCR, yet TCRdb's version contains in-frame clones alone and is incomplete. That table supplies the V and J calls and clone size; D and trimming were determined from the DNA. This table holds some 350,000 clones, about 89% found once. Seattle patient enrollment occurred during active infection, with longitudinal follow-up thereafter. Trimming removed 2 bases at V and 8 bases at J, with 15 bases between. The germline gives CDR1 LGHDT, CDR2 YNNKEL (reference sequence). There are 15 residues in the CDR3.

Source material: peripheral blood. The receptor comes from a woman aged 30 to 39 with COVID-19, enrolled during active disease. The chain has TRBV3-1 (or the pseudogene TRBV3-2) and TRBJ2-2; a weak D match, TRBD1 (6 bases). Here the CDR3 DNA reads TGTGCCAGCAGCCAATTCCAGGGGCTCACTGGGGAGCTGTTTTTT. This codes for CASSQFQGLTGELFF.